The 32 T cell receptor beta chains in this list originate from one sample, sequenced in a study of early T cells in non-severe SARS-CoV-2 infection. TCRdb independently ran MiXCR on the 5' RACE reads; one entry per CDR3 protein. The sample consists of some 40,000 distinct CDR3 sequences, roughly an eighth of them appearing once. Sequencing was performed on whole blood. The source of these receptors is an adult who was a healthcare worker with PCR-confirmed SARS-CoV-2 infection or an uninfected control (not recorded which).

This clonotype has more than one count but fewer than ten. The V gene is TRBV7-2, the J gene TRBJ2-4; weak D call: TRBD1 (6 bases). Trimming pared 2 bases from V and 5 bases from J, leaving 10 bases between. Germline values: CDR1 SGHTA, CDR2 FQGNSA. CDR3 length: 14 amino acids. The CDR3 DNA reads as TGTGCCAGCAGCTTAACTGGGACACAAAACATTCAGTACTTC. It is translated as CASSLTGTQNIQYF.

This clonotype was seen many times. This rearrangement joins TRBV9 to TRBJ2-7, with 8 bases aligning to TRBD1. Germline lookup yields CDR1 SGDLS and CDR2 YYNGEE. The CDR3 consists of 16 residues. Germline trimming cut 0 bases from V and 6 bases from J; bases unmatched to any gene: 11. The chain's CDR3 is CASSVGGGQGTFEQYF. The CDR3 DNA reads as TGTGCCAGCAGCGTAGGGGGAGGACAGGGTACCTTCGAGCAGTACTTC.

This clonotype occurred a few times. This sequence joins TRBV28 and TRBJ2-7; no clear D. Germline V CDR1 and CDR2: MDHEN, SYDVKM. Trimming removed 9 bases from V and 0 bases from J, with 12 bases in between. The CDR3 loop spans 13 amino acids. CDR3 amino acids: CASLERYSYEQYF. CDR3 in DNA: TGTGCCAGTCTGGAACGGTACTCCTACGAGCAGTACTTC.

J is TRBJ1-4 and V is TRBV14; D uncertain. In germline, CDR1 is SGHDN, CDR2 FVKESK. The V gene lost 3 bases and the J gene lost 7 bases, with 9 bases spanning the gap. The CDR3 has 13 amino acids. CDR3 DNA: TGTGCCAGCAGCCAGTGGGTTTTTGAAAAACTGTTTTTT. Its protein product is CASSQWVFEKLFF. Drawing the rest from reference TRBV14 and TRBJ1-4, the complete variable domain is EAGVTQFPSHSVIEKGQTVTLRCDPISGHDNLYWYRRVMGKEIKFLLHFVKESKQDESGMPNNRFLAERTGGTYSTLKVQPAELEDSGVYFCASSQWVFEKLFFGSGTQLSVL.

The genes are TRBV4-1 and TRBJ2-1, with 10 bases fitting TRBD2. Germline trimming cut 0 bases from V and 6 bases from J; bases unmatched to any gene: 5. CDR3 size: 16 residues. Germline CDR1 and CDR2: MGHRA and YSYEKL. CDR3 sequence (DNA): TGCGCCAGCAGCCAAGATCAACTAGCGGGATTCAATGAGCAGTTCTTC. It is translated as CASSQDQLAGFNEQFF.

This clonotype was counted ten times or more. V and J are TRBV7-2 and TRBJ1-2, with D perhaps TRBD1 (5 bases). The ends were cut back, 4 bases at V and 5 bases at J, with 17 bases in the middle. CDR3 length: 15 amino acids. Looked up from germline, CDR1 is SGHTA and CDR2 is FQGNSA. DNA for the CDR3: TGTGCCAGCAGCTCCTCCATGACCCAGGGATATGGCTACACCTTC. This sequence encodes CASSSSMTQGYGYTF.

This rearrangement joins TRBV4-2 to TRBJ2-7; 9 positions match TRBD1. The CDR3 sequence is 14 residues long. Per the germline V gene, CDR1 is LGHNA and CDR2 is YNFKEQ. V was pared by 5 bases and J by 4 bases, with 6 bases of the junction left unmatched. In DNA form, the CDR3 reads TGTGCCAGCAGCTCCGGGACAGGGTGGTACGAGCAGTACTTC. It translates to CASSSGTGWYEQYF.

This clonotype has a handful of counts. This rearrangement joins TRBV6-1 to TRBJ1-2, with D maybe TRBD1 (5 bases). The CDR3 length is 15 residues. CDR1 and CDR2 (germline): MNHNS, SASEGT. Between the trimmed V and J ends, which lost 2 bases and 4 bases, there was a span of 14 bases. The CDR3 here is CASSENWQGSYGYTF. CDR3 DNA: TGTGCCAGCAGTGAAAATTGGCAGGGCTCCTATGGCTACACCTTC.

In its sample, this clonotype was seen a few times. The chain uses TRBV11-2 and TRBJ2-1, with no clear D. Germline loops: CDR1 SGHAT, CDR2 FQNNGV. The germline V and J ends were trimmed by 3 bases and 8 bases, with 8 bases remaining between them. The CDR3 is made up of 12 amino acids. This chain's CDR3 is CASSFLSDEQFF. CDR3 nucleotide sequence: TGTGCCAGCAGCTTTCTCTCTGATGAGCAGTTCTTC.

The chain uses TRBV6-5 and TRBJ2-3, with D unclear. The CDR3 contains 15 residues. The germline CDR1 and CDR2 sequences are MNHEY and SVGAGI. Trimming removed 0 bases at V and 6 bases at J, with 13 bases between. This chain's CDR3 is CASSYSSPPRDTQYF. CDR3 bases: TGTGCCAGCAGTTACTCGAGTCCCCCGAGGGATACGCAGTATTTT.

This clonotype occurred many times. CDR3 sequence: CSANPLAGFNEQFF. The CDR3 nucleotides are TGCAGTGCTAACCCACTGGCGGGCTTCAATGAGCAGTTCTTC. V usage is TRBV20-1 and J usage is TRBJ2-1; D is perhaps TRBD2 (5 bases). CDR3 length: 14 amino acids. V was trimmed by 4 bases and J by 6 bases, leaving 16 bases between them. Germline CDR1 DFQATT, CDR2 SNEGSKA (reference sequence).

This clonotype occurred many times. This chain uses TRBV10-3 with TRBJ1-4, with D unresolved. The CDR3 runs to 15 residues. Between the trimmed V and J ends, which lost 0 bases and 5 bases, there was a span of 10 bases. CDR1 is ENHRY, CDR2 SYGVKD, per germline. The CDR3 nucleotides read TGTGCCATCAGTGAGTCGGGAGGACCGAATGAAAAACTGTTTTTT. Protein sequence: CAISESGGPNEKLFF.

This clonotype was recorded many times. This CDR3 reads CASSEMEGDEQFF. The CDR3 region has the DNA TGTGCCAGCAGTGAAATGGAGGGCGATGAGCAGTTCTTC. V gene TRBV2 combines with J gene TRBJ2-1, with a possible D match to TRBD2 (6 bases). The germline V gene encodes CDR1 SNHLY and CDR2 FYNNEI. The CDR3 runs 13 residues. Trimming left V 2 bases short and J 8 bases short, with 10 bases between.

Comments on this clonotype: An end of the junction does not agree with germline; a read error may underlie this. The rearrangement uses TRBV5-5 and TRBJ2-7, with 7 bases fitting TRBD2. The germline gives CDR1 SGHKS, CDR2 YYEKEE (reference sequence). The CDR3 length is 16 residues. CDR3 loop: CVSSNRDYPGFYEQYF. Here the CDR3 DNA reads TGTGTCAGCAGCAACCGGGACTACCCGGGGTTCTACGAGCAGTACTTC.

The rearrangement uses TRBV7-8 and TRBJ1-5; D call uncertain. CDR1 is SGHVS and CDR2 is FQNEAQ in the germline V gene. V lost 6 bases, J lost 3 bases, and 15 bases lay in between. This CDR3 is 15 amino acids long. For the CDR3, the DNA is TGTGCCAGCAGTGAGTACCGGGTCTACAATCAGCCCCAGCATTTT. It is translated as CASSEYRVYNQPQHF.

This rearrangement joins TRBV4-2 to TRBJ2-2, with 12 bases fitting TRBD1. J gave up 3 bases and V 1 base, and 3 bases lay outside the gene matches. CDR1 is LGHNA, CDR2 YNFKEQ, per germline. The length of the CDR3 is 17 residues. The CDR3 sequence is CASSQGDRGLYTGELFF. For the CDR3, the DNA is TGTGCCAGCAGCCAAGGGGACAGGGGGCTTTACACCGGGGAGCTGTTTTTT.

This clonotype appeared many times. J is TRBJ2-6 and V is TRBV20-1, with D unresolved. The CDR3 loop spans 15 amino acids. V gave up 4 bases and J gave up 0 bases, with 10 bases separating them. Germline assignment: CDR1 DFQATT and CDR2 SNEGSKA (reference sequence). CDR3 in amino acids: CSAKRTNSGANVLTF. CDR3 nucleotides: TGCAGTGCTAAACGGACGAACTCTGGGGCCAACGTCCTGACTTTC.

This clonotype was observed a few times. The genes are TRBV20-1 and TRBJ2-1, with 9 bases matching TRBD2. In germline, CDR1 is DFQATT, CDR2 SNEGSKA (reference sequence). The CDR3 totals 18 residues. V lost 5 bases, J lost 2 bases, and 16 bases stayed unmatched. CDR3 residues: CSAAIAGVNLLTYNEQFF. DNA for the CDR3: TGCAGTGCTGCCATAGCGGGAGTCAACCTTCTAACCTACAATGAGCAGTTCTTC.

The CDR3 DNA reads TGTGCCAGCAGCCCAGGGATCATTGGTACAGATACGCAGTATTTT. Its protein is CASSPGIIGTDTQYF. The chain has TRBV7-2 and TRBJ2-3, with D perhaps TRBD1 (5 bases). The V end was cut by 5 bases, the J end by 3 bases, with 15 bases between. The CDR3 is 15 amino acids. Germline assignment: CDR1 SGHTA and CDR2 FQGNSA.

This clonotype was observed a few times. This chain links TRBV7-2 with TRBJ2-7; TRBD1 might be the D (5 bases). V was trimmed by 3 bases and J by 3 bases, leaving 12 bases between them. CDR1 is SGHTA and CDR2 is FQGNSA in the germline V gene. This CDR3 region has 14 residues. This CDR3 reads CASSFRRGRYEQYF. CDR3 coding DNA: TGTGCCAGCAGCTTCCGAAGGGGCCGCTACGAGCAGTACTTC.

In this sample, this clonotype turned up many times. The rearrangement joins TRBV30 to TRBJ1-5; D unresolved. Per the germline V gene, CDR1 is GTSNPN and CDR2 is SVGIG (reference sequence). Trimming took off 1 base at V and 5 bases at J, with 9 bases between the two ends. This CDR3 spans 13 amino acids. Here the CDR3 reads CAWSGRSHQPQHF. CDR3 sequence (DNA): TGTGCCTGGAGTGGAAGAAGCCATCAGCCCCAGCATTTT.

This clonotype was seen a few times. DNA of the CDR3: TGTGCCAGCAGCTTTACCGGGACCCCCCCCTACGAGCAGTACTTC. The encoded protein is CASSFTGTPPYEQYF. The chain couples TRBV28 to TRBJ2-7; TRBD1 or TRBD2 may be the D gene (5 bases each). The CDR3 has 15 amino acids. Germline lookup yields CDR1 MDHEN and CDR2 SYDVKM. The V gene lost 6 bases and the J gene lost 2 bases, with 17 bases spanning the gap.

This clonotype was counted at least ten times. The chain recombines TRBV20-1 with TRBJ2-3, with D possibly TRBD1 on 8 matching bases. Germline-derived CDR1 and CDR2 are DFQATT and SNEGSKA (reference sequence). This CDR3 comprises 15 residues. V dropped 6 bases and J dropped 2 bases, with 18 bases sitting between them. CDR3 in DNA: TGCAGTGCCGACAGGGGTCGGGGGGCCACAGATACGCAGTATTTT. This sequence encodes CSADRGRGATDTQYF.

This clonotype was seen many times. The chain links TRBV20-1 to TRBJ2-3; 10 bases are a match to TRBD2. Trimming removed 6 bases from V and 0 bases from J; junction bases left unmatched: 18. Germline CDR1 reads DFQATT; CDR2 reads SNEGSKA (reference sequence). This CDR3 contains 19 residues. The CDR3 loop reads CSAPIPYPGLALSTDTQYF. The CDR3 DNA follows: TGCAGTGCACCTATCCCTTATCCGGGACTAGCGCTTAGCACAGATACGCAGTATTTT.

This clonotype showed up many times. V gene TRBV10-1 combines with J gene TRBJ1-1; D gene ambiguous. The V and J ends lost 4 bases and 4 bases respectively, with 16 bases between them. The CDR3 runs to 15 residues. Germline CDR1 and CDR2: WNHNN and SYGVQD (reference sequence). CDR3 coding DNA: TGCGCCAGCAGTGCCTCCTCAGCGGAAATCACTGAAGCTTTCTTT. Translation gives CASSASSAEITEAFF.

This clonotype was picked up a small number of times. The CDR3 region has the DNA TGTGCCAGCAGCCCCGTGGGAAACGCCGGGGAGCTGTTTTTT. Residues: CASSPVGNAGELFF. This chain uses TRBV7-3 with TRBJ2-2, with D hard to call. Germline V lookup: CDR1 SGHTA, CDR2 FQGTGA. V was trimmed by 5 bases and J by 6 bases, leaving 13 bases between them. This CDR3 spans 14 amino acids. Together with reference TRBV7-3 and TRBJ2-2, the CDR3 gives the full variable domain: GAGVSQTPSNKVTEKGKYVELRCDPISGHTALYWYRQSLGQGPEFLIYFQGTGAADDSGLPNDRFFAVRPEGSVSTLKIQRTERGDSAVYLCASSPVGNAGELFFGEGSRLTVL.

This sequence joins TRBV6-2 or TRBV6-3 and TRBJ1-1; tentative D call: TRBD1 (5 bases). The CDR3 covers 14 residues. Per the germline V gene, CDR1 is MNHEY and CDR2 is SVGEGT. V was clipped by 6 bases and J by 6 bases, with 17 bases between them. The CDR3 reads CASSPSGGFSEAFF. In DNA form, the CDR3 reads TGTGCCAGCAGCCCGTCGGGGGGATTTTCTGAAGCTTTCTTT.

The chain recombines TRBV9 with TRBJ1-2, with TRBD1 as a possible D gene (5 bases). The germline gives CDR1 SGDLS, CDR2 YYNGEE. This CDR3 is 11 amino acids long. The germline V and J ends were trimmed by 6 bases and 4 bases, with 7 bases remaining between them. CDR3 in DNA: TGTGCCAGCACAGGGTTCTATGGCTACACCTTC. The encoded protein is CASTGFYGYTF.

V usage is TRBV6-1 and J usage is TRBJ2-7, with TRBD1 matching over 9 bases. The junction had 7 bases not matched to a gene; V was cut back by 6 bases and J by 4 bases. Looked up from germline, CDR1 is MNHNS and CDR2 is SASEGT. The CDR3 totals 14 residues. CDR3 coding DNA: TGTGCCAGCAGCGCAACAGGGGGCAGGTACGAGCAGTACTTC. Translation: CASSATGGRYEQYF.

Many counts were recorded for this clonotype. The genes are TRBV29-1 and TRBJ1-1; D remains unclear. The CDR3 sequence is 11 residues long. V lost 6 bases and J lost 4, with 9 bases in between. Germline CDR1 is SQVTM and CDR2 is ANQGSEA. CDR3 region: CSVAWSTEAFF. For the CDR3, the DNA is TGCAGCGTCGCCTGGAGCACTGAAGCTTTCTTT.

The chain joins TRBV13 to TRBJ2-1, with D maybe TRBD2 (5 bases). V was pared by 3 bases and J by 7 bases, with 13 bases between. This CDR3 spans 14 amino acids. The germline CDR1 and CDR2 sequences are PRHDT and FYEKMQ (reference sequence). The chain's CDR3 is CASSFTVASNEQFF. For the CDR3, the DNA is TGTGCCAGCAGCTTCACGGTAGCGAGTAATGAGCAGTTCTTC.

The sample holds a few counts of this clonotype. This sequence joins TRBV6-5 and TRBJ2-5, with D possibly TRBD2 on 5 matching bases. CDR3 size: 15 residues. Deletions cut 2 bases from V and 4 bases from J, with 14 bases between. The germline gives CDR1 MNHEY, CDR2 SVGAGI. The CDR3: CASSYHIRGRETQYF. CDR3 coding DNA: TGTGCCAGCAGTTACCATATCCGAGGGAGAGAGACCCAGTACTTC.